A selection of T cell receptor beta chains follows, all from one sample in a study of T cell changes during pregnancy in multiple sclerosis. The table came from immunoSEQ multiplex PCR; TCRdb's copy has only in-frame clones and leaves some out. The sample lists about 74,000 clones; approximately 91% were seen once. The input for sequencing was peripheral blood, taken before pregnancy. The source of these receptors is a female donor with multiple sclerosis, enrolled in a pregnancy study. CDR3s include the opening cysteine and the closing phenylalanine or tryptophan. The order of the fields is clone size, J gene, D gene, V gene, CDR3 protein, CDR3 DNA. D genes are given only for firm matches. Only part of the rows carry a size: once, few, many, or a class if the clone is expanded.

>.|TRBJ2-2|.|TRBV5-4
CASSPANTGELFF
TGTGCCAGCAGCCCGGCGAACACCGGGGAGCTGTTTTTT
>.|TRBJ1-5|TRBD1|TRBV2
CASSLQGSRNQPQHF
TGTGCCAGCAGTTTACAGGGGAGCAGGAATCAGCCCCAGCATTTT
>.|TRBJ2-2|TRBD1|TRBV5-1
CASSFDRGRPGELFF
TGCGCCAGCAGTTTCGACAGGGGGCGCCCCGGGGAGCTGTTTTTT
>.|TRBJ1-4|.|TRBV4-2
CASSLSGATNEKLFF
TGTGCCAGCAGCCTTTCCGGAGCAACTAATGAAAAACTGTTTTTT
>.|TRBJ2-7|TRBD2|TRBV29-1
CSVRTSGTYEQYF
TGCAGCGTCCGGACTAGCGGGACCTACGAGCAGTACTTC
>.|TRBJ2-7|.|TRBV19
CASSANGYEQYF
TGTGCCAGTAGCGCGAATGGCTACGAGCAGTACTTC
>.|TRBJ2-7|TRBD1|TRBV7-8
CASSLSPGTGGYEQYF
TGTGCCAGCAGCTTATCCCCCGGGACAGGGGGCTACGAGCAGTACTTC
>.|TRBJ2-3|TRBD2|TRBV29-1
CSVEVPGLAVQDTQYF
TGCAGCGTTGAAGTACCGGGACTAGCGGTACAAGATACGCAGTATTTT
>.|TRBJ2-2|TRBD1|TRBV11-2
CASTIDRGLSGELFF
TGTGCCAGCACCATCGACAGGGGGCTGAGCGGGGAGCTGTTTTTT
>.|TRBJ1-1|.|TRBV5-1
CASSESQEAFF
TGCGCCAGCAGTGAGAGCCAAGAAGCTTTCTTT
>.|TRBJ1-5|.|TRBV19
CASSPRVITGYSNQPQHF
TGTGCCAGTAGTCCACGTGTGATAACCGGGTATAGCAATCAGCCCCAGCATTTT
>few|TRBJ1-2|.|TRBV6-5
CASSYSQGYYGYTF
TGTGCCAGCAGTTACTCACAGGGATACTATGGCTACACCTTC
>.|TRBJ2-4|.|TRBV6-1
CASRDRVAKNIQYF
TGTGCCAGCAGAGACAGAGTAGCCAAAAACATTCAGTACTTC
>.|TRBJ2-7|.|TRBV7-8
CASSFSGGTYEQYF
TGTGCCAGCAGCTTCAGCGGAGGGACCTACGAGCAGTACTTC
>.|TRBJ2-1|TRBD2|TRBV7-6
CASSLSAGGYNEQFF
TGTGCCAGCAGCTTGTCAGCGGGAGGTTACAATGAGCAGTTCTTC
>.|TRBJ1-2|TRBD1|TRBV7-9
CASSSTDRTYGYTF
TGTGCCAGCAGTTCTACGGACAGGACTTATGGCTACACCTTC
>.|TRBJ2-5|.|TRBV5-1
CASSLALRTEGETQYF
TGCGCCAGCAGCTTGGCACTTAGGACAGAGGGGGAGACCCAGTACTTC
>.|TRBJ2-3|TRBD2|TRBV9
CASSVDAGGYTDTQYF
TGTGCCAGCAGCGTCGACGCGGGGGGCTACACAGATACGCAGTATTTT
>.|TRBJ2-1|TRBD1|TRBV5-1
CASSSGQGYNEQFF
TGCGCCAGCAGCTCGGGACAGGGATACAATGAGCAGTTCTTC
>once|TRBJ1-2|.|TRBV6-1
CASSWEDGYTF
TGTGCCAGCAGTTGGGAGGATGGCTACACCTTC
>.|TRBJ1-2|.|TRBV5-6
CASSQTGLYGYTF
TGTGCCAGCAGCCAAACAGGGCTGTATGGCTACACCTTC
>.|TRBJ2-1|.|TRBV30
CAWSPEAPPFF
TGTGCCTGGAGTCCCGAAGCGCCTCCGTTCTTC
>.|TRBJ2-1|.|TRBV27
CASSLSPSHNEQFF
TGTGCCAGCAGTTTATCACCTAGCCACAATGAGCAGTTCTTC
>medium-sized|TRBJ2-1|TRBD2|TRBV7-8
CASSLPEAGDGYNEQFF
TGTGCCAGCAGCTTACCCGAAGCGGGAGACGGTTACAATGAGCAGTTCTTC
>.|TRBJ2-1|.|TRBV19
CASSTYAEQFF
TGTGCCAGTAGCACCTACGCTGAGCAGTTCTTC
>.|TRBJ1-1|TRBD1|TRBV25-1
CASSEVLGGTGDFPEAFF
TGTGCCAGCAGTGAAGTATTGGGAGGGACAGGGGACTTCCCTGAAGCTTTCTTT
>.|TRBJ1-1|.|TRBV5-4
CASSWSGSNTEAFF
TGTGCCAGCAGCTGGAGCGGATCGAACACTGAAGCTTTCTTT
>.|TRBJ1-6|.|TRBV12-5
CASGLVRGRANSPLHF
TGTGCTAGTGGTTTGGTACGCGGCAGGGCCAATTCACCCCTCCACTTT